This section outlines one T cell receptor beta chain sequence together with its context. This clonotype was detected a few times. Its antigen target is currently unknown. No per-base quality is available; no much larger clone lies one base away. Measured from the cysteine to the phenylalanine, the CDR3 is 13 residues long. Left in the record is the CDR3 DNA by itself, 39 bases read in frame from the first base. From the germline V gene (reference sequence), CDR1 is SGHNT and CDR2 is YYREEE. V sheds 4 bases and J sheds 2 bases, leaving 9 bases between their ends. The data belong to a study of T-cell reconstitution after alpha-beta-depleted transplantation in children (dated by TCRdb to the mid-2010s). Regarding the complete study: Using TCR repertoire profiling, the study quantitatively followed how T-cell immune reconstitution unfolded in children after TCRalphabeta/CD19-depleted allogeneic hematopoietic cell transplantation. The paper as a whole reports these results and caveats: In some patients, high TCRbeta diversity at day 60 was attributed to recipient T cells and intrathymic progenitors that had survived conditioning. The apparently early alphabetaT-cell count recovery about two months after transplant was reportedly dependent on only several hundred rapidly expanded clones derived from non-depleted graft cells. Over the following months the frequencies of hyperexpanded clones went down, and after one year T-cell counts and TCRbeta diversity were mostly credited to newly produced T cells.

The sample's treatment or condition, from its label and the paper: allogeneic hematopoietic cell transplantation with graft depleted of TCRalphabeta T cells and CD19 B cells. TCRalphabeta/CD19-depleted allogeneic hematopoietic cell grafts were given to the transplant recipients, all of whom were children. Libraries were made using PCR. Instrument on record: Illumina HiSeq 2500. TCR library preparation used molecular barcoding, with unique molecular identifiers applied to normalize quantification of the TCRbeta repertoire. TCRdb reworked the public reads: Q25 trimming with fastp, MiXCR clone assembly, productive beta chains retained. Identical CDR3 proteins give one entry, which carries the most common genes and DNA. For this sample there are almost 600,000 distinct CDR3 sequences; 27% appear just once. The top ten constitute around 36% of the sample.

The chain is assembled from TRBV5-4 and TRBJ1-2, with the D gene not confidently named. The sample in question was PBMCs, obtained before TCRalphabeta/CD19-depleted stem cell transplant. This clonotype was sampled from a boy under three years old with Wiskott-Aldrich syndrome, due to receive a stem cell transplant. The CDR3 reads CASSIVPNYGYTF. The nucleotide sequence is given as TGTGCCAGCAGCATCGTTCCGAACTATGGCTACACCTTC. Reference TRBV5-4 and TRBJ1-2 genes cover what lies past the CDR3, so the full variable domain is ETGVTQSPTHLIKTRGQQVTLRCSSQSGHNTVSWYQQALGQGPQFIFQYYREEENGRGNFPPRFSGLQFPNYSSELNVNALELDDSALYLCASSIVPNYGYTFGSGTRLTVV.